This TCR beta chain derives from a study of regulatory T cells in long-lasting Graves disease. Study-wide background: Antithyroid drug exposure in newly diagnosed Graves' patients had lasted under 3 months. Broader study findings: New patients shared fewer public clonotypes (over 900) than persistent patients did (fewer than 3,000). For persistent Graves' patients, TCR diversity was lower than for newly diagnosed ones.

In its sample, this clonotype is medium-sized. Its cognate antigen is unknown. The CDR3 contains 15 residues. V gave up 2 bases and J gave up 3 bases; unmatched junction bases: 6. CDR1 is MNHEY and CDR2 is SMNVEV in the germline V gene (reference sequence). Building the TCR beta libraries relied on iRepertoire HTBI primers, and CDR3 regions underwent Arm-PCR. TCRdb redid the calling of the multiplex PCR reads with MiXCR, one entry per CDR3 protein. The sample lists some 250,000 distinct CDR3 sequences, roughly a fifth occurring once. Regarding time point: newly diagnosed GD, antithyroid drugs for less than 3 months. Following extraction of RNA from PBMCs, that RNA was used to make the TCR library.

This sequence joins TRBV27 and TRBJ2-7; 8 bases map to TRBD2. The TCR was taken from a female donor with Graves disease. This material consisted of peripheral blood mononuclear cells (PBMCs), taken at new diagnosis, from a patient treated with antithyroid drugs. The CDR3 bases are TGTGCCAGCAGTTTACGGCGGGAGGCCGGCTACGAGCAGTACTTC. Translation: CASSLRREAGYEQYF.